This TCR beta chain was profiled in a study of blood T cell repertoires in COVID-19. Germline V gene sequence: CDR1 GTSNPN, CDR2 SVGIG (reference sequence). CDR3 length equals 16 residues. Trimming removed 5 bases from V and 2 bases from J; junction bases left unmatched: 10. This clone was counted once. In the original workflow: Estimation of nucleated cell counts was performed using reference gene primer amplification. Measured with immunoSEQ multiplex PCR; TCRdb has only the in-frame clones, and not every one. The V and J calls and clone size were taken over from that table, and D and trimming were inferred from the DNA. The repertoire has about 280,000 clones, about nine tenths of them found once; the top ten carry less than 3%.

What was sequenced was peripheral blood. The TCR originated in a woman in her 30s with active or convalescent COVID-19. This chain uses TRBV30 with TRBJ1-3; 9 bases are shared with TRBD1. The CDR3 here is CAWGDSRTGAGNTIYF. In DNA form, the CDR3 reads TGTGCCTGGGGGGACTCCCGGACAGGGGCTGGAAACACCATATATTTT.